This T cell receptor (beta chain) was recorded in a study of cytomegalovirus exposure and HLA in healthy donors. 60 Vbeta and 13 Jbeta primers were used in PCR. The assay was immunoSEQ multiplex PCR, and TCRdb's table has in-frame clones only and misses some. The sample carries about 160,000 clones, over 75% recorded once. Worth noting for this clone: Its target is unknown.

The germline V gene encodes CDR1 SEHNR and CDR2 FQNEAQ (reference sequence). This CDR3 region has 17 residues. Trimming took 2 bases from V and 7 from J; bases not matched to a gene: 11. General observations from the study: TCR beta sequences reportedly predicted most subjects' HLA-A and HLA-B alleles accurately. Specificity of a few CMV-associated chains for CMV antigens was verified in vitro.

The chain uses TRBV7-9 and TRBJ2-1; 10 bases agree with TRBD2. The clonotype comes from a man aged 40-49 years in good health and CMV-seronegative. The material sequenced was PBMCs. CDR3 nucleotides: TGTGCCAGCAGCTTAAAACTAGCGGGGATTCTCAGTAATGAGCAGTTCTTC. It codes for CASSLKLAGILSNEQFF. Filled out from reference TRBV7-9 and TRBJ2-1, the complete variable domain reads DTGVSQNPRHKITKRGQNVTFRCDPISEHNRLYWYRQTLGQGPEFLTYFQNEAQLEKSRLLSDRFSAERPKGSFSTLEIQRTEQGDSAMYLCASSLKLAGILSNEQFFGPGTRLTVL.